A selection of T cell receptor beta chains follows, all from one sample in a study of T cells after yellow fever vaccination. TCRdb processed the 5' RACE reads anew with MiXCR; each CDR3 protein has one entry. The table records about 310,000 distinct CDR3 sequences, roughly 3.5% of them present only once. The sequencing used PBMCs, collected on the day of the yellow fever booster vaccination. The source is a man in his late teens or twenties who received the YFV17D yellow fever vaccine. The CDR3 runs from the conserved cysteine through the conserved F or W. D genes are given only for firm matches. Clone size, where shown, is once, few, many, or a class for clones that have expanded.

size: many
J: TRBJ1-4
D: .
V: TRBV30
DNA: TGTGCCTGGAGGGGAGCAACTAATGAAAAACTGTTTTTT
CDR3: CAWRGATNEKLFF

size: many
J: TRBJ2-1
D: .
V: TRBV20-1
DNA: TGCAGTGCCAGACTGGGGGGGGCAAGGTTTGAGCAGTTCTTC
CDR3: CSARLGGARFEQFF

size: .
J: TRBJ2-7
D: TRBD2
V: TRBV11-2
DNA: TGTGCCAGCAGCTTAGTGGGGCTAGCGGGGACCAACGAGCAGTACTTC
CDR3: CASSLVGLAGTNEQYF

size: many
J: TRBJ2-2
D: TRBD1
V: TRBV7-3
DNA: TGTGCCAGTGGACAGGCATCCGGGGAGCTGTTTTTT
CDR3: CASGQASGELFF

size: many
J: TRBJ2-2
D: TRBD2
V: TRBV7-8
DNA: TGTGCCAGCAGCCCATCCCGATTGCCAGGGAGGGCCGGGGAGCTGTTTTTT
CDR3: CASSPSRLPGRAGELFF

size: many
J: TRBJ2-1
D: TRBD2
V: TRBV7-8
DNA: TGTGCCAGCAGCTTACCCCGCGGGGGGGCCAGTACTTACAATGAGCAGTTCTTC
CDR3: CASSLPRGGASTYNEQFF

size: many
J: TRBJ2-4
D: TRBD1
V: TRBV18
DNA: TGTGCCAGCTCACGCGATTGGACAGGGCGGACCAAAAACATTCAGTACTTC
CDR3: CASSRDWTGRTKNIQYF

size: .
J: TRBJ1-2
D: .
V: TRBV24-1
DNA: TGTGCCACCAGTGTCGGGAGTGACGGCTACACCTTC
CDR3: CATSVGSDGYTF

size: many
J: TRBJ2-3
D: TRBD2
V: TRBV3-1
DNA: TGTGCCAGCAGCCAAGATCCTACTAGCGGGGGGGCCTGGGCCACAGATACGCAGTATTTT
CDR3: CASSQDPTSGGAWATDTQYF

size: many
J: TRBJ2-5
D: .
V: TRBV2
DNA: TGTGCCAGCAGTTGGGTGACTGGGGAGACCCAGTACTTC
CDR3: CASSWVTGETQYF

size: many
J: TRBJ2-7
D: .
V: TRBV29-1
DNA: TGCAGCGTTGTGTCAACTGGCTCCTACGAGCAGTACTTC
CDR3: CSVVSTGSYEQYF

size: many
J: TRBJ2-3
D: .
V: TRBV5-5
DNA: TGTGCCAGCAGCCGGGCGGGAAGGGAAACAGATACGCAGTATTTT
CDR3: CASSRAGRETDTQYF

size: many
J: TRBJ1-2
D: .
V: TRBV4-3
DNA: TGCGCCAGCAGCCAAGATAGCAGGTTCTATGGCTACACCTTC
CDR3: CASSQDSRFYGYTF

size: .
J: TRBJ2-5
D: TRBD2
V: TRBV19
DNA: TGTGCCAGTAGTTCTAGCGGGCGCAGTCCGCTGTACTTC
CDR3: CASSSSGRSPLYF

size: many
J: TRBJ2-1
D: TRBD2
V: TRBV4-3
DNA: TGCGCCAGCAGCCAAGATGAGGCGCGGGGGGCGGGGTACAATGAGCAGTTCTTC
CDR3: CASSQDEARGAGYNEQFF

size: many
J: TRBJ2-1
D: TRBD2
V: TRBV7-7
DNA: TGTGCTAGCAGCCAAGCTAGCGGGGCCTCCTCCTATAAATACAATGAGCAGTTCTTC
CDR3: CASSQASGASSYKYNEQFF

size: many
J: TRBJ2-7
D: TRBD2
V: TRBV5-1
DNA: TGCGCCAGCAGCTTCCTAGCGGGGGGGCCCGAGCAGTACTTC
CDR3: CASSFLAGGPEQYF

size: many
J: TRBJ2-7
D: TRBD1
V: TRBV4-1
DNA: TGCGCCAGCAGCCTCTTGGGACAGGGGAACGAGCAGTACTTC
CDR3: CASSLLGQGNEQYF

size: .
J: TRBJ1-1
D: .
V: TRBV12-2
DNA: TGTGCAAGTCTAGCGCAGGGGATGAACACTGAAGCTTTCTTT
CDR3: CASLAQGMNTEAFF

size: many
J: TRBJ2-5
D: TRBD2
V: TRBV4-2
DNA: TGTGCCAGCAGCCGGCCGGGACTAGAAGAGACCCAGTACTTC
CDR3: CASSRPGLEETQYF

size: many
J: TRBJ2-2
D: TRBD2
V: TRBV12-3/TRBV12-4
DNA: TGTGCCAGCATTCGGGGGGGAACCACCGGGGAGCTGTTTTTT
CDR3: CASIRGGTTGELFF

size: many
J: TRBJ2-5
D: TRBD2
V: TRBV27
DNA: TGTGCCAGCAGTCCAGGACTAGCGGGGGCTTGGAGAGAGACCCAGTACTTC
CDR3: CASSPGLAGAWRETQYF

size: .
J: TRBJ2-2
D: .
V: TRBV5-1
DNA: TGCGCCAGCAGAAAAGCTGGAACGAACACCGGGGAGCTGTTTTTT
CDR3: CASRKAGTNTGELFF

size: many
J: TRBJ1-1
D: .
V: TRBV7-8
DNA: TGTGCCAGCAGCAGGAGGGCGGCGAACACTGAAGCTTTCTTT
CDR3: CASSRRAANTEAFF

size: many
J: TRBJ1-1
D: .
V: TRBV3-1
DNA: TGTGCCAGCACCAAGGGGGGGAACACTGAAGCTTTCTTT
CDR3: CASTKGGNTEAFF

size: .
J: TRBJ2-7
D: .
V: TRBV12-3/TRBV12-4
DNA: TGTGCCAGCAGTTTACGGGGGGCAGAGCAGTACTTC
CDR3: CASSLRGAEQYF

size: few
J: TRBJ1-2
D: TRBD1
V: TRBV6-6
DNA: TGTGCCAGCAGTTACTCCCGGACAGGGGGCGATGGCTACACCTTC
CDR3: CASSYSRTGGDGYTF

size: few
J: TRBJ1-1
D: .
V: TRBV12-3/TRBV12-4
DNA: TGTGCCATTATCCAGGGCCAATTACCGGGGACTGAAGCTTTCTTT
CDR3: CAIIQGQLPGTEAFF

size: many
J: TRBJ1-2
D: .
V: TRBV6-2/TRBV6-3
DNA: TGTGCCAGCAAGCCCGCCAGGCCGGTCTATGGCTACACCTTC
CDR3: CASKPARPVYGYTF

size: few
J: TRBJ2-3
D: TRBD2
V: TRBV12-3/TRBV12-4
DNA: TGTGCCAGCAGTCCGACGGCGGGGGTTATCACAGATACGCAGTATTTT
CDR3: CASSPTAGVITDTQYF

size: many
J: TRBJ1-5
D: .
V: TRBV7-2
DNA: TGTGCCAGCAGCACACAGGGAGTAAGCAATCAGCCCCAGCATTTT
CDR3: CASSTQGVSNQPQHF

size: .
J: TRBJ2-1
D: .
V: TRBV6-2/TRBV6-3
DNA: TGTGCCAGCAGTTACTCCCGCAATGAGCAGTTCTTC
CDR3: CASSYSRNEQFF

size: many
J: TRBJ2-3
D: TRBD2
V: TRBV10-3
DNA: TGTGCCATCACGACTAGCGGGGAGAGCACAGATACGCAGTATTTT
CDR3: CAITTSGESTDTQYF

size: many
J: TRBJ2-5
D: TRBD2
V: TRBV6-2/TRBV6-3
DNA: TGTGCCAGCAGTTACCGAAGCGGGGGGCCTCTACAGCAGACCCAGTACTTC
CDR3: CASSYRSGGPLQQTQYF

size: .
J: TRBJ2-3
D: .
V: TRBV5-6
DNA: TGTGCCAGCCAATGGAAAGATACGCAGTATTTT
CDR3: CASQWKDTQYF

size: few
J: TRBJ2-2
D: .
V: TRBV28
DNA: TGTGCCAGCACTTCTACAGGGAGGACCGGGGAGCTGTTTTTT
CDR3: CASTSTGRTGELFF

size: .
J: TRBJ1-2
D: TRBD1
V: TRBV6-2/TRBV6-3
DNA: TGTGCCAGCAGGATCACAGGGGCGTCTCTGGGCTACACCTTC
CDR3: CASRITGASLGYTF